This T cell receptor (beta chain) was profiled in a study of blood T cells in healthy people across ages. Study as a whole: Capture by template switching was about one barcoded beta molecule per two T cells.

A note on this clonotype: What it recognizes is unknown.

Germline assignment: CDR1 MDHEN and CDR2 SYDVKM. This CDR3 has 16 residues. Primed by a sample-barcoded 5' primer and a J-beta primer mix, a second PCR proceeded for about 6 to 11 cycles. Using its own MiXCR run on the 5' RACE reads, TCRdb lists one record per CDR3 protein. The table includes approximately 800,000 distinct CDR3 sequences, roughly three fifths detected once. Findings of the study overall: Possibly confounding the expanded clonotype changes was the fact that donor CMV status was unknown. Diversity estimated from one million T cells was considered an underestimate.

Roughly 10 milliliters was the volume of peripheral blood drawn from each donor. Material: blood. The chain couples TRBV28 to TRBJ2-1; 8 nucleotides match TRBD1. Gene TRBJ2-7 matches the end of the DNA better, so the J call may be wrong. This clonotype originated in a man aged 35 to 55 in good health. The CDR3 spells CASQTGAWGSYNEQYF. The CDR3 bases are TGTGCCAGCCAGACAGGGGCCTGGGGCTCCTACAATGAGCAGTACTTC.